These 13 T cell receptor beta chains originate from one sample sequenced in a study of blood T cell repertoires in COVID-19. The assay was immunoSEQ multiplex PCR, and TCRdb's table has in-frame clones only and misses some. In the table there are about 200,000 clones, less than 90% of which are singletons. The sample consisted of peripheral blood. These receptors all come from a human donor in a cohort sampled during active COVID-19.

In this sample, this clone turned up a few times. This rearrangement joins TRBV9 to TRBJ1-2; D is undetermined. The CDR3 runs 12 residues. Germline CDR1 SGDLS, CDR2 YYNGEE. V was cut by 2 bases and J by 8 bases, with 10 bases left in between. CDR3 sequence reads: CASSVHREGYTF. In nucleotides, the CDR3 is TGTGCCAGCAGCGTTCATCGAGAAGGCTACACCTTC.

The chain uses TRBV6-6 and TRBJ1-3; no firm D call. CDR1 is MNHNY and CDR2 is SVGAGI in the germline V gene (reference sequence). V was cut by 6 bases and J by 9 bases, with 12 bases left in between. The CDR3 runs to 12 residues. In DNA, the CDR3 is TGTGCCAGCAGCACCCAGGCCGGCACCATATATTTT. Its translation is CASSTQAGTIYF.

CDR3 sequence (DNA): TGTGCCAGCAGCCAACAGGGTGGGCTAAAACTGTTTTTT. Translation gives CASSQQGGLKLFF. The chain joins TRBV3-1 (or the pseudogene TRBV3-2) to TRBJ1-4, with D possibly matching TRBD1 (5 bases). V gave up 2 bases and J gave up 10 bases, with 11 bases separating them. CDR3 length: 13 amino acids. Looked up from germline, CDR1 is LGHDT and CDR2 is YNNKEL (reference sequence).

The chain carries TRBV27 and TRBJ1-6, with D unclear. Germline V gene sequence: CDR1 MNHEY, CDR2 SMNVEV (reference sequence). The V and J ends lost 4 bases and 7 bases respectively, with 20 bases between them. There are 17 residues in the CDR3. The CDR3 bases are TGTGCCAGCAGTTCCCCCGGTCGTGGCGGGCGAAATTCACCCCTCCACTTT. Its protein product is CASSSPGRGGRNSPLHF.

V is TRBV5-5 and J is TRBJ1-1; D remains unclear. CDR3 size: 11 residues. CDR1 and CDR2 (germline): SGHKS, YYEKEE (reference sequence). The ends were cut back, 4 bases at V and 9 bases at J, with 10 bases in the middle. In DNA, the CDR3 is TGTGCCAGCAGCAAAACAGAACAAGCTTTCTTT. This gives the protein CASSKTEQAFF.

This clone was seen ten or more times. The chain couples TRBV27 to TRBJ2-7, with D possibly TRBD1 on 6 matching bases. Trimming removed 7 bases from V and 3 bases from J, with 16 bases in between. The CDR3 consists of 14 residues. Per the germline V gene, CDR1 is MNHEY and CDR2 is SMNVEV (reference sequence). The CDR3 sequence is CASKLVQGSYEQYF. CDR3 in DNA: TGTGCCAGCAAACTAGTACAGGGAAGCTACGAGCAGTACTTC.

The rearrangement uses TRBV7-2 and TRBJ1-5; tentatively, D is TRBD1 (5 bases). Trimming took 0 bases from V and 0 from J, leaving 6 bases between them. Germline V lookup: CDR1 SGHTA, CDR2 FQGNSA. This CDR3 spans 15 amino acids. The CDR3 is CASSLAGGSNQPQHF. The DNA of the CDR3 is TGTGCCAGCAGCTTAGCGGGGGGTAGCAATCAGCCCCAGCATTTT. The variable domain in full, completed from reference TRBV7-2 and TRBJ1-5, reads GAGVSQSPSNKVTEKGKDVELRCDPISGHTALYWYRQSLGQGLEFLIYFQGNSAPDKSGLPSDRFSAERTGGSVSTLTIQRTQQEDSAVYLCASSLAGGSNQPQHFGDGTRLSIL.

V is TRBV7-8 and J is TRBJ1-1, with 9 positions matching TRBD1. The germline gives CDR1 SGHVS, CDR2 FQNEAQ. The trim removed 5 bases at V and 3 bases at J, leaving 7 bases unmatched. This CDR3 contains 15 residues. The CDR3 spells CASSLTGGEDTEAFF. The CDR3 DNA reads TGTGCCAGCAGCCTGACAGGGGGTGAGGACACTGAAGCTTTCTTT.

CDR3 sequence: CSVEEQGHTQYF. The CDR3 nucleotides are TGCAGCGTTGAAGAACAGGGGCATACGCAGTATTTT. The J gene is TRBJ2-3, the V gene TRBV29-1; 7 nucleotides line up with TRBD1. With V trimmed by 0 bases and J by 7 bases, 1 base remained unmatched. The CDR3 has 12 amino acids. Germline CDR1 reads SQVTM; CDR2 reads ANQGSEA.

The chain links TRBV15 to TRBJ1-1; D unresolved. V was clipped by 0 bases and J by 7 bases, with 12 bases between them. CDR3 length equals 14 residues. Germline V gene data show CDR1 as LNHNV and CDR2 as YYDKDF (reference sequence). The CDR3 region is CATSRDSSGDEAFF. For the CDR3, the DNA is TGTGCCACCAGCAGAGATTCGTCGGGAGATGAAGCTTTCTTT.

The V and J genes are TRBV6-2 or TRBV6-3 and TRBJ2-2, with D hard to call. This CDR3 is 12 amino acids long. In germline, CDR1 is MNHEY, CDR2 SVGEGT. Between the trimmed V and J ends, which lost 4 bases and 4 bases, there was a span of 4 bases. The CDR3 sequence is CASSFRTGELFF. CDR3 sequence (DNA): TGTGCCAGCAGTTTCCGCACCGGGGAGCTGTTTTTT.

The chain carries TRBV3-1 (or the pseudogene TRBV3-2) and TRBJ2-5, with D possibly matching TRBD2 (6 bases). The CDR3 has 13 amino acids. With 8 bases removed from V and 7 bases from J, the gap between germline ends came to 17 bases. The germline V gene encodes CDR1 LGHDT and CDR2 YNNKEL (reference sequence). The CDR3 region is CASGLAASWTQYF. Written as DNA, the CDR3 is TGTGCCAGCGGGTTAGCGGCGTCATGGACCCAGTACTTC.

The V and J genes are TRBV3-1 (or the pseudogene TRBV3-2) and TRBJ2-5; D is perhaps TRBD1 (5 bases). V shed 4 bases and J shed 4 bases, with 16 bases lying between them. Germline lookup yields CDR1 LGHDT and CDR2 YNNKEL (reference sequence). CDR3 length equals 15 residues. The CDR3, as DNA: TGTGCCAGCAGCCTAATAGACAGCCGAAGAGAGACCCAGTACTTC. Protein product: CASSLIDSRRETQYF.